The 30 T cell receptor beta chains listed next were all sequenced from one sample in a study of blood T cell repertoires in COVID-19. Repertoires were generated with immunoSEQ multiplex PCR, while TCRdb's copy carries only in-frame clones and drops some. This sample has more than 150,000 clones, with about four fifths found just once. Sequencing was performed on peripheral blood. These receptors were collected from a woman of 80 years or more with COVID-19, enrolled during active disease.

The chain couples TRBV27 to TRBJ2-7, with D possibly being TRBD2 (6 bases). CDR3 length: 15 residues. V was cut by 1 base and J by 4 bases, with 14 bases left in between. Germline assignment: CDR1 MNHEY and CDR2 SMNVEV (reference sequence). This chain's CDR3 is CASSLFSGEGYEQYF. As DNA, the CDR3 is TGTGCCAGCAGTTTATTTTCGGGAGAAGGGTACGAGCAGTACTTC.

A remark on this clone: Because the CDR3's place on the DNA is in doubt, the DNA is left out and the CDR3 is given as listed by TCRdb. The CDR3: CASSFGPGLATHEQYF. The chain employs TRBV7-2 and TRBJ2-7; TRBD2, the table's D call, lacks a check against the DNA. From germline, CDR1 is SGHTA and CDR2 FQGNSA. The CDR3 sequence runs 16 residues, both termini included.

The V and J genes are TRBV5-1 and TRBJ1-3; D may be TRBD1 (5 bases). The CDR3 is 13 residues long. V was cut by 1 base and J by 8 bases, with 10 bases left in between. The germline CDR1 and CDR2 sequences are SGHRS and YFSETQ. For the CDR3, the DNA is TGCGCCAGCAGCTTGAGCCAGGGCGACACCATATATTTT. It is translated as CASSLSQGDTIYF.

This chain connects TRBV19 to TRBJ1-5; TRBD1 matches at 8 bases. Trimming cost V 5 bases and J 1 base; bases outside gene matches: 7. The CDR3 has 16 amino acids. Germline values: CDR1 LNHDA, CDR2 SQIVND (reference sequence). The CDR3 bases are TGTGCCAGTAGTGCTTCCAGGGGGCGCAGCAATCAGCCCCAGCATTTT. Residues: CASSASRGRSNQPQHF.

The rearrangement joins TRBV10-3 to TRBJ1-2, with D unresolved. There are 15 residues in the CDR3. Germline CDR1 and CDR2: ENHRY and SYGVKD. Trimming shortened V by 2 bases and J by 2 bases, and 12 bases separated the two germline ends. For the CDR3, the DNA is TGTGCCATCAGTGAGGCCGGGAAGGACAACTATGGCTACACCTTC. Translated, it gives CAISEAGKDNYGYTF.

The chain couples TRBV10-3 to TRBJ1-1; D ambiguous. In germline, CDR1 is ENHRY, CDR2 SYGVKD. The CDR3 contains 14 residues. Between the trimmed V and J ends, which lost 0 bases and 1 base, there was a span of 6 bases. The CDR3 nucleotides read TGTGCCATCAGTGAGTCGAACAGGAACACTGAAGCTTTCTTT. It is translated as CAISESNRNTEAFF.

CDR3: CASSFRTDNNEQFF. In nucleotides, the CDR3 is TGTGCCAGCAGTTTCAGGACAGACAACAATGAGCAGTTCTTC. The chain combines TRBV11-3 with TRBJ2-1, with D tentatively TRBD1 (6 bases). Germline loops: CDR1 SGHNT, CDR2 YENEEA. The ends were cut back, 6 bases at V and 5 bases at J, with 14 bases in the middle. This CDR3 is built from 14 residues.

This chain links TRBV4-1 with TRBJ2-5; TRBD2 is a possible D gene (6 bases). The CDR3 length is 13 residues. Trimming took 4 bases from V and 5 from J, leaving 11 bases between them. In germline, CDR1 is MGHRA, CDR2 YSYEKL. Written as DNA, the CDR3 is TGCGCCAGCAGCCGGGACTTTAAGGAGACCCAGTACTTC. Its protein is CASSRDFKETQYF.

V gene TRBV15 combines with J gene TRBJ1-2, with 12 bases matching TRBD1. Germline V CDR1 and CDR2: LNHNV, YYDKDF (reference sequence). Germline trimming cut 0 bases from V and 6 bases from J; bases unmatched to any gene: 8. There are 17 residues in the CDR3. CDR3 nucleotide sequence: TGTGCCACCAGCAGAGATCGGGCCGGGACAGGGGGCAATGGCTACACCTTC. Its protein product is CATSRDRAGTGGNGYTF.

This chain uses TRBV2 with TRBJ1-1; D not resolved. Trimming took off 3 bases at V and 4 bases at J, with 12 bases between the two ends. Germline values: CDR1 SNHLY, CDR2 FYNNEI. The CDR3 totals 14 residues. The CDR3 DNA reads as TGTGCCAGCAGTGAGGGCGCAGTTAGCACTGAAGCTTTCTTT. It specifies CASSEGAVSTEAFF.

The chain has TRBV7-8 and TRBJ2-7; D remains unclear. CDR1 SGHVS and CDR2 FQNEAQ come from the germline V gene. The V gene lost 3 bases and the J gene lost 2 bases, with 11 bases spanning the gap. This CDR3 has 14 amino acids. As DNA, the CDR3 is TGTGCCAGCAGCTTTCGGTCCGTCGCCTACGAGCAGTACTTC. This gives the protein CASSFRSVAYEQYF. Using reference TRBV7-8 and TRBJ2-7 for the parts outside the CDR3, the full variable domain is GAGVSQSPRYKVAKRGQDVALRCDPISGHVSLFWYQQALGQGPEFLTYFQNEAQLDKSGLPSDRFFAERPEGSVSTLKIQRTQQEDSAVYLCASSFRSVAYEQYFGPGTRLTVT.

This chain links TRBV11-2 with TRBJ2-7; D possibly corresponds to TRBD2 (6 bases). V gave up 3 bases and J gave up 0 bases, with 9 bases separating them. CDR3 length equals 14 residues. CDR1 is SGHAT and CDR2 is FQNNGV in the germline V gene. CDR3 nucleotide sequence: TGTGCCAGCAGCTTCACCGGGAGCTCCTACGAGCAGTACTTC. Translated: CASSFTGSSYEQYF.

The chain couples TRBV6-2 or TRBV6-3 to TRBJ1-4, with TRBD1 matching over 9 bases. CDR1 MNHEY and CDR2 SVGEGT come from the germline V gene. V dropped 2 bases and J dropped 3; count of bases not matched to a gene: 10. CDR3 length equals 18 residues. CDR3 protein: CASSYSGTGSKANEKLFF. For the CDR3, the DNA is TGTGCCAGCAGTTACAGTGGGACAGGGAGTAAAGCTAATGAAAAACTGTTTTTT.

The V call is TRBV11-3, the J call TRBJ2-7, with D perhaps TRBD1 (6 bases). Germline V CDR1 and CDR2: SGHNT, YENEEA. CDR3 length: 14 amino acids. The V gene lost 5 bases and the J gene lost 4 bases, with 15 bases spanning the gap. The CDR3 DNA sequence: TGTGCCAGCAGCCATAACAGGGAAGGGTACGAGCAGTACTTC. The encoded protein is CASSHNREGYEQYF.

The genes are TRBV7-2 and TRBJ1-1; 7 positions agree with TRBD1. This CDR3 has 13 amino acids. Germline V gene data show CDR1 as SGHTA and CDR2 as FQGNSA. V shed 2 bases and J 6 bases; nucleotides not matched to a gene: 3. For the CDR3, the DNA is TGTGCCAGCAGCTTATTGCAGGGGGCTGAAGCTTTCTTT. Amino acid sequence: CASSLLQGAEAFF.

The rearrangement uses TRBV7-2 and TRBJ2-4; perhaps TRBD1 as D (6 bases). CDR3 size: 16 residues. Trimming stripped 5 bases from V and 9 bases from J, with 23 bases between. Germline V CDR1 and CDR2: SGHTA, FQGNSA. The CDR3 loop is CASSTQPRTVGGIQYF. Here the CDR3 DNA reads TGTGCCAGCAGCACGCAACCCAGGACAGTTGGTGGCATTCAGTACTTC.

CDR3 in DNA: TGTGCCAGCAGCGTAGCGGGCGGGGGGGCCCCAGAGACCCAGTACTTC. Translation: CASSVAGGGAPETQYF. This chain connects TRBV9 to TRBJ2-5; 9 nucleotides agree with TRBD2. The CDR3 contains 16 residues. The J segment lost 4 bases and the V segment lost 0 bases, leaving 7 bases of the junction unmatched. CDR1 is SGDLS, CDR2 YYNGEE, per germline. Looking up the rest from reference TRBV9 and TRBJ2-5 gives the full variable domain: DSGVTQTPKHLITATGQRVTLRCSPRSGDLSVYWYQQSLDQGLQFLIQYYNGEERAKGNILERFSAQQFPDLHSELNLSSLELGDSALYFCASSVAGGGAPETQYFGPGTRLLVL.

The gene calls are TRBV3-1 (or the pseudogene TRBV3-2) and TRBJ1-2, with 7 bases lining up with TRBD1. This CDR3 contains 16 residues. Germline CDR1 reads LGHDT; CDR2 reads YNNKEL (reference sequence). V was pared by 4 bases and J by 8 bases, with 16 bases of the junction left unmatched. The CDR3 region is CASSPRLNDRVAGYTF. DNA of the CDR3: TGTGCCAGCAGCCCGAGACTAAATGACAGGGTGGCCGGCTACACCTTC.

The sample holds a few counts of this clone. The V and J genes are TRBV7-9 and TRBJ2-7, with 8 bases identical to TRBD2. The germline V gene has CDR1 SEHNR and CDR2 FQNEAQ (reference sequence). CDR3 length: 14 residues. After removal of 5 bases from V and 5 bases from J, the junction contained 8 bases not matched to a gene. CDR3: CASSPRGGRNEQYF. The CDR3 nucleotides are TGTGCCAGCAGCCCCCGGGGGGGGCGCAACGAGCAGTACTTC.

This clone appeared a few times. V is TRBV11-2 and J is TRBJ2-5; 9 positions agree with TRBD2. V lost 1 base, J lost 3 bases, and 3 bases stayed unmatched. CDR1 and CDR2 from the germline V gene are SGHAT and FQNNGV. This CDR3 comprises 15 residues. CDR3 residues: CASSLVAGGEETQYF. The CDR3 DNA follows: TGTGCCAGCAGCTTAGTGGCGGGGGGGGAAGAGACCCAGTACTTC.

This chain links TRBV6-5 with TRBJ2-1; 12 nucleotides match TRBD2. Germline V gene data show CDR1 as MNHEY and CDR2 as SVGAGI. There are 14 residues in the CDR3. V lost 7 bases and J lost 8; bases outside the gene matches: 6. CDR3 in amino acids: CASIFGLAGHEQFF. The CDR3 coding sequence is TGTGCCAGCATTTTCGGACTAGCGGGGCATGAGCAGTTCTTC.

V gene TRBV19 combines with J gene TRBJ1-5; TRBD1 agrees at 9 bases. CDR1 and CDR2 from the germline V gene are LNHDA and SQIVND (reference sequence). Trimming at V came to 5 bases and at J to 5 bases, leaving 4 bases not matched to a gene. This CDR3 region has 14 residues. The CDR3 loop reads CASSPQGADQPQHF. In DNA, the CDR3 is TGTGCCAGTAGTCCACAGGGGGCTGATCAGCCCCAGCATTTT.

The chain couples TRBV10-3 to TRBJ2-7, with D possibly TRBD2 on 5 matching bases. This CDR3 comprises 15 residues. Germline CDR1 is ENHRY and CDR2 is SYGVKD. Deletions cut 3 bases from V and 2 bases from J, with 14 bases between. The CDR3 spells CAISELGKNAYEQYF. The CDR3 DNA reads as TGTGCCATCAGTGAACTAGGAAAAAACGCCTACGAGCAGTACTTC.

The chain joins TRBV19 to TRBJ1-2; the match to TRBD1 covers 9 bases. Per the germline V gene, CDR1 is LNHDA and CDR2 is SQIVND (reference sequence). With V trimmed by 5 bases and J by 5 bases, 9 bases remained unmatched. This CDR3 comprises 15 residues. CDR3 protein: CASSHDSDRGYGYTF. The CDR3 DNA sequence: TGTGCCAGTAGTCATGACTCGGACAGGGGTTATGGCTACACCTTC.

The gene calls are TRBV5-1 and TRBJ1-1; possibly TRBD1 for D (6 bases). The CDR3 is 15 residues long. Germline CDR1 SGHRS, CDR2 YFSETQ. Trimming removed 2 bases from V and 3 bases from J, with 14 bases in between. CDR3 in amino acids: CASSFQGIGDTEAFF. In DNA, the CDR3 is TGCGCCAGCAGCTTCCAGGGGATCGGCGACACTGAAGCTTTCTTT.

This chain uses TRBV28 with TRBJ1-2; 9 positions agree with TRBD1. Germline assignment: CDR1 MDHEN and CDR2 SYDVKM. The ends lost 2 bases at V and 8 bases at J; junction bases unmatched: 9. The CDR3 totals 15 residues. CDR3 residues: CASSLGFRDRVGYTF. The CDR3 DNA reads as TGTGCCAGCAGTTTAGGATTCCGGGACAGGGTCGGCTACACCTTC.

The chain couples TRBV5-1 to TRBJ2-1, with 7 positions matching TRBD1. The CDR3 has 14 amino acids. The germline gives CDR1 SGHRS, CDR2 YFSETQ. V shed 6 bases and J 3 bases; nucleotides not matched to a gene: 6. CDR3 loop: CASNNPGGYNEQFF. The CDR3 DNA reads as TGCGCCAGCAACAACCCAGGGGGCTACAATGAGCAGTTCTTC.

J is TRBJ2-3 and V is TRBV6-6; 14 nucleotides align to TRBD2. The CDR3 consists of 15 residues. Germline assignment: CDR1 MNHNY and CDR2 SVGAGI (reference sequence). V lost 5 bases and J lost 5; bases outside the gene matches: 3. The DNA for the CDR3 is TGTGCCAGCAGTACGGGACTAGCGGGGGAAGATACGCAGTATTTT. It translates to CASSTGLAGEDTQYF.

The V gene is TRBV28, the J gene TRBJ1-2; tentative D call: TRBD1 (6 bases). Germline V CDR1 and CDR2: MDHEN, SYDVKM. The CDR3 covers 12 residues. The germline V and J ends were trimmed by 2 bases and 6 bases, with 7 bases remaining between them. CDR3 amino acids: CASSLTGHGYTF. DNA of the CDR3: TGTGCCAGCAGTTTAACAGGGCATGGCTACACCTTC.

V usage is TRBV5-6 and J usage is TRBJ2-1, with TRBD1 matching over 9 bases. V gave up 2 bases and J gave up 4 bases; unmatched junction bases: 7. CDR1 and CDR2 (germline): SGHDT, YYEEEE. The CDR3 runs to 16 residues. This chain's CDR3 is CASSLPGQGGYNEQFF. The CDR3 region has the DNA TGTGCCAGCAGCTTACCGGGACAGGGAGGGTACAATGAGCAGTTCTTC.